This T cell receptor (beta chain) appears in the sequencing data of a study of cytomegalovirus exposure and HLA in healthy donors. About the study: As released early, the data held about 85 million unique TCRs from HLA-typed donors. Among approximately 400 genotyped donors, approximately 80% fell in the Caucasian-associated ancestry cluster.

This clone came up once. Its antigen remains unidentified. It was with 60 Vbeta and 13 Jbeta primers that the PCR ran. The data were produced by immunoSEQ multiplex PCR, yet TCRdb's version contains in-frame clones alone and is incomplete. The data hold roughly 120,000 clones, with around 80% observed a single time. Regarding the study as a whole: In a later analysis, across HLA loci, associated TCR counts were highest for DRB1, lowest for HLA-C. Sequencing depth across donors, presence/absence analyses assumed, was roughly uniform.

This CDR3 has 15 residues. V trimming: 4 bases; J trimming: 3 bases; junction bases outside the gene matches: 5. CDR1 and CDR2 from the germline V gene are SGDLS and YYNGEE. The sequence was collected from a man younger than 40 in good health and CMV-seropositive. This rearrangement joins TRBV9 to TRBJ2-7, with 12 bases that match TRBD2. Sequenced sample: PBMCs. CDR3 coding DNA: TGTGCCAGCAGCCCCGGACTAGCGGGAAACTACGAGCAGTACTTC. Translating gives CASSPGLAGNYEQYF.